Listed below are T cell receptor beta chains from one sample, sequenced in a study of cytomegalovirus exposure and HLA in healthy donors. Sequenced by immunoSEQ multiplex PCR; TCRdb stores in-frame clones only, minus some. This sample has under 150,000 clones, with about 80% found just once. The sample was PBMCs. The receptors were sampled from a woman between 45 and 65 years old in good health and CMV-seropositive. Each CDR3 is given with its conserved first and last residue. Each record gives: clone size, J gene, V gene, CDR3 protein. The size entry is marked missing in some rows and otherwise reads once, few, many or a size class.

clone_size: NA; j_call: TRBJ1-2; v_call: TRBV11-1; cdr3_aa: CASSPDRTYGYTF
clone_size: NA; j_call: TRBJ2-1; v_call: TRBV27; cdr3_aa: CASSPLAGRVDEQFF
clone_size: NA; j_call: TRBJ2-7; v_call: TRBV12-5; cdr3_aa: CASGKTSGVYEQYF
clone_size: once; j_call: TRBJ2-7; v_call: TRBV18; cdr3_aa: CASSPGLAGGPHEQYF
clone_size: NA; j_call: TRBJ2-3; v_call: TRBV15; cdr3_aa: CATSGLARVADTQYF
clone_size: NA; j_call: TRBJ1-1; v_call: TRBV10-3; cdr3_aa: CAISAVNTEAFF
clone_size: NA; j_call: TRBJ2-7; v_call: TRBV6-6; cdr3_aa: CASTPGTSGNYEQYF
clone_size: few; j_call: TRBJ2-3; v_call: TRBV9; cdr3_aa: CAAAGGAKGNTDTQYF
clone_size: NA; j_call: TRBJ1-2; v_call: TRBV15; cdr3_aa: CATSREARAYGYTF
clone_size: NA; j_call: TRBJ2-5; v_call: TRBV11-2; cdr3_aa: CASSFSTGQETQYF
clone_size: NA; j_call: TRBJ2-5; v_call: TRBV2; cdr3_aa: CASSVQGQETQYF
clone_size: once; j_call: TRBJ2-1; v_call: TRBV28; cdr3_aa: CASSLRTGGPYNEQFF
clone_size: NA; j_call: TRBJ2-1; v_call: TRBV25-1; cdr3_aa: CASSETASGVNEQFF
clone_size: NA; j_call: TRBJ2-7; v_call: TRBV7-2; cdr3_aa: CASSFRSSGGASPYEQYF
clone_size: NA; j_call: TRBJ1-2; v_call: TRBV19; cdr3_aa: CASRALTGRYDGYTF
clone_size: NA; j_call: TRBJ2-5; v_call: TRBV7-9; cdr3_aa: CASSSLGGPQETQYF
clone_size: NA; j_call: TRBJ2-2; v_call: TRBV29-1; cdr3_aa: CSVILDNTGELFF
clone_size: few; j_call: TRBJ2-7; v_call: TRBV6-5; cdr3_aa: CASSPQTGSHYEQYF
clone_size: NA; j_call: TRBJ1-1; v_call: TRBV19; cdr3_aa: CASSMGGNTEAFF
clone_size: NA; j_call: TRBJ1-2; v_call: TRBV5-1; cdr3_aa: CASSFPGSGDGYTF
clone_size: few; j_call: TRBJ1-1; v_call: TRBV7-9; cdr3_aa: CASSPRQGFNTEAFF
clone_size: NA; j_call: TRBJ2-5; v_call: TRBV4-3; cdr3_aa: CASSQAPGPVGGETQYF
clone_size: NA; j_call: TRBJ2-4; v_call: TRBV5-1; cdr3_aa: CASSLEAGAENIQYF
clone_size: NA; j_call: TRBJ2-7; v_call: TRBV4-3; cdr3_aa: CASSQNRGYEQYF
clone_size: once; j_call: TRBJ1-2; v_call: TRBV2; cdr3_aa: CASKTGLGLKNYGYTF
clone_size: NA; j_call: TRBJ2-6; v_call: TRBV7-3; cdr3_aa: CASSPRGGSGANVLTF
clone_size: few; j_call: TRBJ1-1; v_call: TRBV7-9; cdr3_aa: CATMSKRASEAFF
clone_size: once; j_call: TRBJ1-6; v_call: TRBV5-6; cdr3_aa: CASQQGINSPLHF
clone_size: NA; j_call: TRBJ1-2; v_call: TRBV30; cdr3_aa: CAWSKTPANYGYTF
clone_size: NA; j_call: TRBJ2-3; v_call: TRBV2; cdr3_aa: CASNGRGLGDTQYF
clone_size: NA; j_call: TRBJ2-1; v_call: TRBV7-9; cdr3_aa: CASSQPTGSSYNEQFF
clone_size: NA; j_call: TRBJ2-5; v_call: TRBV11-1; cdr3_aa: CASSPGTQGTQYF
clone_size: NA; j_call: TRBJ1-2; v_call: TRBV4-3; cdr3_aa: CASSPNLQENYGYTF
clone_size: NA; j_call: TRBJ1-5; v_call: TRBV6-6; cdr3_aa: CASTTDRAGNQPQHF
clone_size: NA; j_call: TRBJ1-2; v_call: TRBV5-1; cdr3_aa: CASSLDTTGGGYTF
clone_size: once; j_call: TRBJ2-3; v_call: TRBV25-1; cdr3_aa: CASSDQPSGGTDTQYF
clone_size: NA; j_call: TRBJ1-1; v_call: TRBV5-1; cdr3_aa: CASSLREAGRNTEAFF
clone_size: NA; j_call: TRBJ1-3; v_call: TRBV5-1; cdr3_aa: CASSPGGAFSSGNTIYF
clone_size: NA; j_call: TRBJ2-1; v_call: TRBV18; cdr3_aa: CASSPTSGSERNEQFF
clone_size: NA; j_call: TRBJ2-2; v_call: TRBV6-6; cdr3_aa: CASSPSAGGVTGELFF
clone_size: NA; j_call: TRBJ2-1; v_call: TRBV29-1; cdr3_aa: CSVEKSQGYEQFF
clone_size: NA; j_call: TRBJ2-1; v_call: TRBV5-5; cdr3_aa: CASKAAGGLSTYNEQFF
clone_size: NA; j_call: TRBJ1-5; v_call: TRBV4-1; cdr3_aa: CASSRDRLSNQPQHF
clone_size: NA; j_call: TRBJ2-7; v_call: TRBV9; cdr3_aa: CASSVGLGGLAGGEQYF
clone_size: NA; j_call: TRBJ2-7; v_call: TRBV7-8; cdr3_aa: CASSPSRSGNYEQYF
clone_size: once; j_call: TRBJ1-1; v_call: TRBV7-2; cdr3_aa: CASSWSGGLGTEAFF
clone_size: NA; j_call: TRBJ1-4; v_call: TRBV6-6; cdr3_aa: CASSYRTGANEKLFF
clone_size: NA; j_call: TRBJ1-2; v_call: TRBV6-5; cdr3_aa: CASSPRTGNFYGYTF
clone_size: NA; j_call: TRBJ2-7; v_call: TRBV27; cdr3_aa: CASSFLPGQGAFEQYF
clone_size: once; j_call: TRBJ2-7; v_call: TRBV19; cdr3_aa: CASSIGHDSYEQYF
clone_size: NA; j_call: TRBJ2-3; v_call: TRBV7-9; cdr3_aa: CASSLTLAGDTQYF
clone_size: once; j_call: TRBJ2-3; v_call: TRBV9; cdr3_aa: CASSVAGATSTDTQYF
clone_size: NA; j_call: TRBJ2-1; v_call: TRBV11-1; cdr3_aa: CASSLDRGDAYNEQFF
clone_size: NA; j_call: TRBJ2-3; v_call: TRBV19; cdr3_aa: CASSIGRGDTDTQYF
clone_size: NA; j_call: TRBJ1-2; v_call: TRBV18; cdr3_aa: CASSPGQGPAAGGYTF
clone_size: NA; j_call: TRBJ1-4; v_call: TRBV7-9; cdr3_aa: CASSLGQGSEKLFF
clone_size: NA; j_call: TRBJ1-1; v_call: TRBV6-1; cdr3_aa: CASNSRGHMNTEAFF
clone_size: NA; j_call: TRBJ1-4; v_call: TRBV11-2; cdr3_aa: CASSFDSAGEKLFF
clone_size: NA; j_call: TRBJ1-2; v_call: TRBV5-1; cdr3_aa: CASSPLGHYDGYTF
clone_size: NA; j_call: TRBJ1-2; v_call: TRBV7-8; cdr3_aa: CASSLAMNRANYGYTF